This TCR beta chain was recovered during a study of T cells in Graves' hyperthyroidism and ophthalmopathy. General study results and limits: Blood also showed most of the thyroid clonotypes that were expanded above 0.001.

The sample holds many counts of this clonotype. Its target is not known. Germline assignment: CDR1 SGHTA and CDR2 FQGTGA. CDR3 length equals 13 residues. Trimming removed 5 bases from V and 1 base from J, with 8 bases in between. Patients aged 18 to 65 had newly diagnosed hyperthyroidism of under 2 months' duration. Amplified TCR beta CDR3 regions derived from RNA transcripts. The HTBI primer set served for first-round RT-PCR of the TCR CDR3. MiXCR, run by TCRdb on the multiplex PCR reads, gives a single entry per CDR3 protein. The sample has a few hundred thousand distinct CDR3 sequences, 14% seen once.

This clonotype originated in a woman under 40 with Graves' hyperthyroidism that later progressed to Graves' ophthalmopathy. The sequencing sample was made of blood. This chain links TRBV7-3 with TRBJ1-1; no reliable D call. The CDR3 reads CASSIDGNTEAFF. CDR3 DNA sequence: TGTGCCAGCAGCATCGACGGGAACACTGAAGCTTTCTTT.